The 5 T cell receptor beta chains listed next were all sequenced from one sample in a study of blood T cell repertoires in COVID-19. Method: immunoSEQ multiplex PCR; TCRdb's copy keeps in-frame clones and lacks some. Counted here are under 300,000 clones, 86% occurring once; the ten biggest clones make up around 2.9%. The material sequenced was peripheral blood. The receptor source for this set is a woman between 25 and 40 years old with active or convalescent COVID-19.

This sequence joins TRBV7-3 and TRBJ2-2; 8 bases line up with TRBD1. From germline, CDR1 is SGHTA and CDR2 FQGTGA. The CDR3 has 17 amino acids. J was trimmed by 5 bases and V by 4 bases; bases with no gene match: 12. This CDR3 reads CASSSRGQGYVTGELFF. CDR3 sequence (DNA): TGTGCCAGCAGCTCACGCGGACAGGGATACGTTACCGGGGAGCTGTTTTTT. The complete variable domain, with remaining parts taken from reference TRBV7-3 and TRBJ2-2, reads GAGVSQTPSNKVTEKGKYVELRCDPISGHTALYWYRQSLGQGPEFLIYFQGTGAADDSGLPNDRFFAVRPEGSVSTLKIQRTERGDSAVYLCASSSRGQGYVTGELFFGEGSRLTVL.

In DNA form, the CDR3 reads TGTGCCAGCAGCAAAGCGCGTAAAGACAGGATCGGTTACGAGCAGTACTTC. Protein sequence: CASSKARKDRIGYEQYF. The chain links TRBV21-1 to TRBJ2-7; no DNA check was done on the table's D call, TRBD1. TRBV21-1 is given as a pseudogene. The CDR3 has 17 residues.

The rearrangement links TRBV11-3 to TRBJ2-2; TRBD2 matches 7 bases. The CDR3 extends over 15 amino acids. Per the germline V gene, CDR1 is SGHNT and CDR2 is YENEEA. With 1 base clipped from V and 5 bases from J, the junction kept 4 bases outside the gene matches. CDR3 bases: TGTGCCAGCAGCTTAGTGCGGGGAGGGACCGGGGAGCTGTTTTTT. Its translation: CASSLVRGGTGELFF.

The chain employs TRBV21-1 and TRBJ1-1. TRBV21-1 is classified as a pseudogene. The CDR3 sequence is 13 residues long. In nucleotides, the CDR3 is TGTGCCCCAAACCCCTTGGGAGGTACTGAAGCTTTCTTT. This encodes CAPNPLGGTEAFF.

This chain's CDR3 is CASSPRLINQPQHF. The CDR3 DNA reads TGTGCCAGCAGTCCAAGACTGATCAATCAGCCCCAGCATTTT. This chain uses TRBV6-6 with TRBJ1-5, with unresolved D. Trimming pared 5 bases from V and 3 bases from J, leaving 11 bases between. CDR1 MNHNY and CDR2 SVGAGI come from the germline V gene (reference sequence). CDR3 length: 14 amino acids.